This T cell receptor (beta chain) is drawn from a study of T cells expressing NK-cell markers. About the research overall: With respect to HCMV, most of the eight sequenced donors were seropositive, and one was seronegative. Regarding the study as a whole: Clones of NKG2C+ T cells that had expanded were of unclear HCMV specificity. In a handful of donors, dominant NKG2C+ clonotypes were about 1.0-7.0% of CD8+ T cells. Leadership of the CD3+CD56-NKG2C+ fraction also belonged to these clonotypes in a handful of donors.

Germline V gene sequence: CDR1 SEHNR, CDR2 FQNEAQ (reference sequence). There are 16 residues in the CDR3. Details on this clonotype: The antigen is undetermined.

TCRdb re-called the 5' RACE reads and shows each CDR3 protein once, DNA omitted. The ten most abundant clones cover roughly 3.6% of a sample with 500,000 to 700,000 distinct CDR3 sequences. The sequence was collected from a man aged 18 to 30 in good health. The rearrangement uses TRBV7-9 and TRBJ2-6. Sequenced sample: blood T cells: a sorted CD56 or NKG2C T cell subset, CD4+ or CD8+ T cells, or bulk PBMC T cells (not recorded which). This CDR3 reads CASSLDTNSGANVLTF.